Reported below is one T cell receptor (beta chain). Its specificity is unknown. This sample stems from a study of cytomegalovirus exposure and HLA in healthy donors. Study results and caveats: Later analysis placed DRB1 highest and HLA-C lowest in TCR association rates, which differed by HLA locus.

The V gene's germline CDR1 is KGHSH and CDR2 LQKENI. Unmatched junction bases numbered 7, after V lost 0 bases and J lost 3 bases. CDR3 length: 17 residues. The PCR ran on 60 Vbeta and 13 Jbeta primers. Original handling: Among the unique TCR beta chains that a later analysis counted, about 85 million in all, about 12 million were shared. The repertoire was sequenced with immunoSEQ multiplex PCR; TCRdb's copy has only in-frame clones and lacks some. The V and J calls and the clone size are those of that table, but D and trimming were determined from the DNA. The table lists around 100,000 clones, 73% of them singletons, with over 3% in the top ten.

The material sequenced was PBMCs. The rearrangement uses TRBV18 and TRBJ2-1; 8 bases fit TRBD2. The sequence came from a man aged 35 to 55 in good health and CMV-seronegative. The CDR3 region has the DNA TGTGCCAGCTCACCACCGGTCGGGCGGGGGGACTACAATGAGCAGTTCTTC. Protein product: CASSPPVGRGDYNEQFF.